This T cell receptor beta chain was sequenced during a study of T cells after yellow fever vaccination. Study-wide results and limits: There was a small share of clonotypes that showed up in both the CD4 and CD8 compartments.

TCRdb called the 5' RACE reads again in MiXCR, with one record for every CDR3 protein. Here the sample spans roughly 520,000 distinct CDR3 sequences, just over 20% being singletons. Trimming shortened V by 6 bases and J by 0 bases, and 11 bases separated the two germline ends. The CDR3 spans 14 residues. Germline V gene data show CDR1 as KGHSH and CDR2 as LQKENI. This clonotype was recorded a few times. As yet, its antigen is unknown. The J gene is TRBJ1-1, the V gene TRBV18, with D unclear. The TCR originated in a man aged 18 to 29 who received the YFV17D yellow fever vaccine. Specimen: PBMCs, collected approximately 22 days after the first yellow fever vaccination. The CDR3 here is CASSPQSLNTEAFF. The CDR3 DNA reads TGTGCCAGCTCCCCGCAGAGCCTGAACACTGAAGCTTTCTTT.